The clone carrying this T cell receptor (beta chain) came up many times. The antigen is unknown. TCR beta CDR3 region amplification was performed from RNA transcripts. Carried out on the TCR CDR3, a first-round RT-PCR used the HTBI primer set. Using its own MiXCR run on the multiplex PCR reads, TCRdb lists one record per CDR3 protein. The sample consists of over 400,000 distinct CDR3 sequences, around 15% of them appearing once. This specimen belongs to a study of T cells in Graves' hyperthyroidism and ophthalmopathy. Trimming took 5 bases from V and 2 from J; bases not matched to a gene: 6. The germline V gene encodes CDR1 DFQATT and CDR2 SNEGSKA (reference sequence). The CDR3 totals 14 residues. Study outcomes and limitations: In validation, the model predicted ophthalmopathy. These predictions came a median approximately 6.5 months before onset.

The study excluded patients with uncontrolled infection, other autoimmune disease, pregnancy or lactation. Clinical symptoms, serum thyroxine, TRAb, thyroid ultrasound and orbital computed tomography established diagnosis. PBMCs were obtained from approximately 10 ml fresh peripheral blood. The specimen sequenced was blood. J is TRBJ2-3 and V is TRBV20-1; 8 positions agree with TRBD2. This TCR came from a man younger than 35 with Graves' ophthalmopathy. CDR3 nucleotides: TGCAGTGCTCGACGGGGGGGCACCACAGATACGCAGTATTTT. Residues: CSARRGGTTDTQYF.